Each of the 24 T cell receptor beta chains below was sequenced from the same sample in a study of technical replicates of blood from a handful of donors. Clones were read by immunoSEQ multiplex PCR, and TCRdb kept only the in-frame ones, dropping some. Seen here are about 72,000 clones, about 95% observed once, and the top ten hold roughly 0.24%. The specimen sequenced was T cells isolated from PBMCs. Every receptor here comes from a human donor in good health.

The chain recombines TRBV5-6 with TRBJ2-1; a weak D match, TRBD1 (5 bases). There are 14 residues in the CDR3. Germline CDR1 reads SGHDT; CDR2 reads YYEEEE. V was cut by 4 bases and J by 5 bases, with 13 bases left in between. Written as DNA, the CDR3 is TGTGCCAGCAGCCCACTATCCAGGGACAATGAGCAGTTCTTC. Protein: CASSPLSRDNEQFF.

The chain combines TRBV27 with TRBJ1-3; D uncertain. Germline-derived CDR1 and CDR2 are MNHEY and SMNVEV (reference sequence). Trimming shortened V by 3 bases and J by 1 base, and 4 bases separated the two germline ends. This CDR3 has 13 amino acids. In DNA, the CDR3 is TGTGCCAGCAGTTTGAGATCTGGAAACACCATATATTTT. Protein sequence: CASSLRSGNTIYF.

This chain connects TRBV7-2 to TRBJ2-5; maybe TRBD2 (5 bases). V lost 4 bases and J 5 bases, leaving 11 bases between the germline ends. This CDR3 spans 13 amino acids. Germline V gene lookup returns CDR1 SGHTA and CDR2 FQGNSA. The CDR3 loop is CASSWIRGETQYF. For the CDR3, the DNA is TGTGCCAGCAGCTGGATTCGCGGGGAGACCCAGTACTTC.

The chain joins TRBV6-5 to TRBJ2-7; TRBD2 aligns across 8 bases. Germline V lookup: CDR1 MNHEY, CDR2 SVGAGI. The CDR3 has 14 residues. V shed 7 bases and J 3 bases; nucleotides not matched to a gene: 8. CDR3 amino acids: CASKERERGYEQYF. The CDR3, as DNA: TGTGCCAGCAAAGAGCGGGAGAGGGGCTACGAGCAGTACTTC.

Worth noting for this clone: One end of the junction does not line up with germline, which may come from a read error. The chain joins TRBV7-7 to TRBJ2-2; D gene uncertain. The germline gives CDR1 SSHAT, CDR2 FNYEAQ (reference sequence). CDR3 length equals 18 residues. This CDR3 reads CASSASDIPLKNTGELFF. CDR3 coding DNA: TGTGCTAGCAGCGCATCTGACATACCGCTAAAGAACACCGGGGAGCTGTTTTTT.

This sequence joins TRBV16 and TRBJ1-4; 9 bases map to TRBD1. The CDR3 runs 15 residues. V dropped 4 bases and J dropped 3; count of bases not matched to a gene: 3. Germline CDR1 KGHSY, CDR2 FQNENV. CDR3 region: CASSPGQGPNEKLFF. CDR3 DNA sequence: TGTGCCAGCAGCCCGGGACAGGGCCCTAATGAAAAACTGTTTTTT. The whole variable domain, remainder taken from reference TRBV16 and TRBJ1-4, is GEEVAQTPKHLVRGEGQKAKLYCAPIKGHSYVFWYQQVLKNEFKFLISFQNENVFDETGMPKERFSAKCLPNSPCSLEIQATKLEDSAVYFCASSPGQGPNEKLFFGSGTQLSVL.

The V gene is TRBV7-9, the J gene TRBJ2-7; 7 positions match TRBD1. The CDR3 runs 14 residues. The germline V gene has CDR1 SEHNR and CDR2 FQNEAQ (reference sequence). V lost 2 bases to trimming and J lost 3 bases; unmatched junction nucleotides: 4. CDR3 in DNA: TGTGCCAGCAGCTTACGGGACAGAGACTACGAGCAGTACTTC. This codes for CASSLRDRDYEQYF. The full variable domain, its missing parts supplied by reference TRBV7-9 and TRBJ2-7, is DTGVSQNPRHKITKRGQNVTFRCDPISEHNRLYWYRQTLGQGPEFLTYFQNEAQLEKSRLLSDRFSAERPKGSFSTLEIQRTEQGDSAMYLCASSLRDRDYEQYFGPGTRLTVT.

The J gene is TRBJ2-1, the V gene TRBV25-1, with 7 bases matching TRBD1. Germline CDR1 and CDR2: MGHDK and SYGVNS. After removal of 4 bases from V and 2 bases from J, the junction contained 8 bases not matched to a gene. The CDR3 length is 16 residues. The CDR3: CASSGLRDRPYNEQFF. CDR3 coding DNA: TGTGCCAGCAGTGGGCTCCGGGACAGACCCTACAATGAGCAGTTCTTC.

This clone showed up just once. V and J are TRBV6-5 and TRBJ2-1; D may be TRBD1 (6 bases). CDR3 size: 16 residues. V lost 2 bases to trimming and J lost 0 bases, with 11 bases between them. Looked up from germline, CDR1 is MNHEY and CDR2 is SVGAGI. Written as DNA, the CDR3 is TGTGCCAGCAGTTACGGGGACACCAGCTCCTACAATGAGCAGTTCTTC. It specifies CASSYGDTSSYNEQFF.

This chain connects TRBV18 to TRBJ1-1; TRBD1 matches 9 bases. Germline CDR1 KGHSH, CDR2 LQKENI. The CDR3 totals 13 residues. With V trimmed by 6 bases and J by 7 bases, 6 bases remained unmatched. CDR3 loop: CASSRTGDNEAFF. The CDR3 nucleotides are TGTGCCAGCTCCAGGACAGGGGATAATGAAGCTTTCTTT.

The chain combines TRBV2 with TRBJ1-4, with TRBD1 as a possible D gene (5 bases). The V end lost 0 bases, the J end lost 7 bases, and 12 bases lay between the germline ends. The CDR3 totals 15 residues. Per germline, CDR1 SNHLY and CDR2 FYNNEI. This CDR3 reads CASSEAGPGGEKLFF. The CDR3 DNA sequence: TGTGCCAGCAGTGAAGCGGGTCCGGGGGGTGAAAAACTGTTTTTT.

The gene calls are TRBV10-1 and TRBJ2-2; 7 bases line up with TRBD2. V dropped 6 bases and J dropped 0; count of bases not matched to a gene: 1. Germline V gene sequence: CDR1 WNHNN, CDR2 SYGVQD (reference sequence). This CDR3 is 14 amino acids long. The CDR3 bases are TGCGCCAGCAGGAGCGGGACGAACACCGGGGAGCTGTTTTTT. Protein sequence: CASRSGTNTGELFF.

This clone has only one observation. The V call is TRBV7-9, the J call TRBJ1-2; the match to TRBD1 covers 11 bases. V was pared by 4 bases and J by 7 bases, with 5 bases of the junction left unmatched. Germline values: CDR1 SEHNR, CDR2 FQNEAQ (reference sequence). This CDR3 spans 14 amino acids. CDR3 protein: CASSSGQGELGYTF. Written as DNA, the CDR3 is TGTGCCAGCAGCTCGGGACAGGGGGAACTTGGCTACACCTTC.

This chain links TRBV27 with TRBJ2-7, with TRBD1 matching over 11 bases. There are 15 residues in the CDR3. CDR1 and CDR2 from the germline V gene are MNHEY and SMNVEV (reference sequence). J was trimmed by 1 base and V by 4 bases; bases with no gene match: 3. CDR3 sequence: CASSSGTGGSYEQYF. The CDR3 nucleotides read TGTGCCAGCAGTTCCGGGACAGGGGGGTCCTACGAGCAGTACTTC.

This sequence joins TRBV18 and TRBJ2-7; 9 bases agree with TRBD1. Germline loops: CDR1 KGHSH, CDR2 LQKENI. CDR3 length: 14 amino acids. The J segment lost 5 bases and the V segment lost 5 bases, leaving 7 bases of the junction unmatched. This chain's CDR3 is CASSTRQGENEQYF. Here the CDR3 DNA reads TGTGCCAGCTCAACCCGACAGGGGGAGAACGAGCAGTACTTC. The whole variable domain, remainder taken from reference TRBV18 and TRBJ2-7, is NAGVMQNPRHLVRRRGQEARLRCSPMKGHSHVYWYRQLPEEGLKFMVYLQKENIIDESGMPKERFSAEFPKEGPSILRIQQVVRGDSAAYFCASSTRQGENEQYFGPGTRLTVT.

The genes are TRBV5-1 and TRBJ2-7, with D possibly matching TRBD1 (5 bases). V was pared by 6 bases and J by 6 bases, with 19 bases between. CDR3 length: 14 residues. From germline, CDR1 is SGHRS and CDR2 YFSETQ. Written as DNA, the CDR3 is TGCGCCAGCACCTGGGAATGGGCAGGGCCCGAGCAGTACTTC. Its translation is CASTWEWAGPEQYF.

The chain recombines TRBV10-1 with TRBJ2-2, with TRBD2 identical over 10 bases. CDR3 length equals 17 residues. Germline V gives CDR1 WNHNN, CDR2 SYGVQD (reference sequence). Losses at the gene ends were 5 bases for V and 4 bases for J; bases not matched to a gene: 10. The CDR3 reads CASSRTYSGGITGELFF. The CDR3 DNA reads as TGCGCCAGCAGTCGGACGTATAGCGGGGGGATCACCGGGGAGCTGTTTTTT.

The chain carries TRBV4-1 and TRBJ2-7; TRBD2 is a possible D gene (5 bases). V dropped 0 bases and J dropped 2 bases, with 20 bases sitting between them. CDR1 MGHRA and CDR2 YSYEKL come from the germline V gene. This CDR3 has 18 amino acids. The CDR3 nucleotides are TGCGCCAGCAGCCAAGAAGTATTCGGACCGCTGGGAGCCTACGAGCAGTACTTC. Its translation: CASSQEVFGPLGAYEQYF.

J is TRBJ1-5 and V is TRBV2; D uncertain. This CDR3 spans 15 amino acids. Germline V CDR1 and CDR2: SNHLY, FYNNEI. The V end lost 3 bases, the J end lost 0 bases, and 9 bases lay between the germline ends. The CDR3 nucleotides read TGTGCCAGCAGTGAGCAGTACGCTAGCAATCAGCCCCAGCATTTT. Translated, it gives CASSEQYASNQPQHF.

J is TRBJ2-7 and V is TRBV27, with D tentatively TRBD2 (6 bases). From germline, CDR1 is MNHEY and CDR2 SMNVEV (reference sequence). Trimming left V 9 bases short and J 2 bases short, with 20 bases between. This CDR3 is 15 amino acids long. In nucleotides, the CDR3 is TGTGCCAGTAAACTAGCTGGGCGGGAAGCCTACGAGCAGTACTTC. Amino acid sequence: CASKLAGREAYEQYF.

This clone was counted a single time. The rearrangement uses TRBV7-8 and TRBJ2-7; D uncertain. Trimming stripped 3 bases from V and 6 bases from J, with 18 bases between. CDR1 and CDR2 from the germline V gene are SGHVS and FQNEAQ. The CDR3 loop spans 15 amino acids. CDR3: CASSFYGTVAVEQYF. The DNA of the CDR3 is TGTGCCAGCAGCTTTTATGGAACGGTGGCGGTCGAGCAGTACTTC.

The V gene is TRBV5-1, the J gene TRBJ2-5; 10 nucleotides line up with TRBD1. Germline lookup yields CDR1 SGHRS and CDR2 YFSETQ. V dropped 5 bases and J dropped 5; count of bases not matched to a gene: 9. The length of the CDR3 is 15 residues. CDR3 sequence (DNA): TGCGCCAGCAGAGACGCGACAGGGGGCGGCGAGACCCAGTACTTC. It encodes CASRDATGGGETQYF.

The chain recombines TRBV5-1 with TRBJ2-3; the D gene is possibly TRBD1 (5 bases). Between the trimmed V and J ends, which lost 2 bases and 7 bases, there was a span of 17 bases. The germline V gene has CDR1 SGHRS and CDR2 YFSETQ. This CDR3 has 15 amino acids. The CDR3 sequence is CASSFLAGGAYTQYF. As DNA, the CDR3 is TGCGCCAGCAGCTTTCTGGCAGGTGGGGCCTATACGCAGTATTTT.

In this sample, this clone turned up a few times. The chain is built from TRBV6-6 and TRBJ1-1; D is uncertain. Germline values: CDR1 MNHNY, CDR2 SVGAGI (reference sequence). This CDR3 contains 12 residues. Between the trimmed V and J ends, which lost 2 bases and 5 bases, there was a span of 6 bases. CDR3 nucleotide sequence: TGTGCCAGCAGTTACGGGGAGACTGAAGCTTTCTTT. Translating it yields CASSYGETEAFF.